This T cell receptor (beta chain) stems from a study of blood T cells in healthy people across ages. A second PCR of roughly 7 to 11 cycles used a sample-barcoded 5' primer and a J-beta primer mix. TCRdb itself ran the 5' RACE reads through MiXCR, one entry per CDR3 protein. Among hundreds of thousands of distinct CDR3 sequences listed, 45% to 70% were seen once. Per germline, CDR1 MDHEN and CDR2 SYDVKM. This CDR3 region has 17 residues. The junction had 11 bases not matched to a gene; V was cut back by 3 bases and J by 7 bases. This clonotype was sampled from a man in his forties or fifties in good health. The chain joins TRBV28 to TRBJ2-7; 14 positions match TRBD2. Sequenced material: blood. This CDR3 is CASSFRQGLAGVGEQYF. CDR3 bases: TGTGCCAGCAGTTTTCGCCAGGGACTAGCGGGAGTCGGTGAGCAGTACTTC.